This T cell receptor beta chain was profiled in a study of blood T cell repertoires in COVID-19. Study background: Collection of acute and convalescent COVID-19 samples took place in the United States, Italy and Spain. PBMCs, B-cell-depleted T cells, or T cells were the source of the cDNA or gDNA that made up the material.

Original data processing: Estimation of nucleated cell counts relied on the amplification of reference gene primers. Assay used: immunoSEQ multiplex PCR; TCRdb lists only in-frame clones, some missing. V and J calls and clone size are given by that table; D and trimming were obtained from the DNA. The sample records approximately 230,000 clones, about 90% being singletons. CDR1 SGHRS and CDR2 YFSETQ come from the germline V gene. The CDR3 contains 14 residues. The V and J ends lost 3 bases and 5 bases, in that order; junction bases with no gene match: 7. The rearrangement links TRBV5-1 to TRBJ1-2; 7 bases agree with TRBD1. Sequenced: peripheral blood. The receptor was isolated from an elderly man with acute or convalescent COVID-19. In DNA, the CDR3 is TGCGCCAGCAGCTACCGGGACAGAGCATATGGCTACACCTTC. Amino acids: CASSYRDRAYGYTF. The full variable domain, with the rest looked up from reference TRBV5-1 and TRBJ1-2, is KAGVTQTPRYLIKTRGQQVTLSCSPISGHRSVSWYQQTPGQGLQFLFEYFSETQRNKGNFPGRFSGRQFSNSRSEMNVSTLELGDSALYLCASSYRDRAYGYTFGSGTRLTVV.